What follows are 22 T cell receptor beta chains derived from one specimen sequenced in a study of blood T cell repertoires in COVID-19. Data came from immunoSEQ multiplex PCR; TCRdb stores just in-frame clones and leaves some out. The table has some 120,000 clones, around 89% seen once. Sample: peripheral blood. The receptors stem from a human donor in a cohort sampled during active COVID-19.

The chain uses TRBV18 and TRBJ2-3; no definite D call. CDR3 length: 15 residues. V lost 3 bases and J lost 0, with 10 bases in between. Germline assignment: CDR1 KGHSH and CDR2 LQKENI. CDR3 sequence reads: CASSPVQRSTDTQYF. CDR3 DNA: TGTGCCAGCTCACCGGTGCAACGGAGCACAGATACGCAGTATTTT.

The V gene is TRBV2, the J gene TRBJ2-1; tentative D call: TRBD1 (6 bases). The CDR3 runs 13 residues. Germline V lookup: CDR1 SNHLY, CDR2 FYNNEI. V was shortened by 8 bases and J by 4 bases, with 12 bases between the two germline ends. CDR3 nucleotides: TGTGCCAGCGTGGCAGGGGTTTACAATGAGCAGTTCTTC. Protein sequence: CASVAGVYNEQFF.

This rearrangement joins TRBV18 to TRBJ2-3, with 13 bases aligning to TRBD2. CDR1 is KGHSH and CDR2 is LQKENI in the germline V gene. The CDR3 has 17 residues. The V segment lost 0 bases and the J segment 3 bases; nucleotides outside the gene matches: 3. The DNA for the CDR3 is TGTGCCAGCTCACCACCGACTAGCGGGGGGAGAACAGATACGCAGTATTTT. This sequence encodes CASSPPTSGGRTDTQYF.

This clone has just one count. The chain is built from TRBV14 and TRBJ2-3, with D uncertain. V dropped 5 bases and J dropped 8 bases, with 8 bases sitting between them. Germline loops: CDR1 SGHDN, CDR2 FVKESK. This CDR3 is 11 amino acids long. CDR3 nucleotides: TGTGCCAGCAGCTTCTCGGGTACGCAGTATTTT. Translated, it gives CASSFSGTQYF.

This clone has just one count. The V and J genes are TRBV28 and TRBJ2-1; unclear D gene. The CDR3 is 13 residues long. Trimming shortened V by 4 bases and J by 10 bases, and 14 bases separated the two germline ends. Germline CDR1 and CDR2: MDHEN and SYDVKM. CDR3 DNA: TGTGCCAGCAGTTGGTTGGTAGCCGGGGAGCAGTTCTTC. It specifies CASSWLVAGEQFF. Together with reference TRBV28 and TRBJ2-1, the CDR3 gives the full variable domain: DVKVTQSSRYLVKRTGEKVFLECVQDMDHENMFWYRQDPGLGLRLIYFSYDVKMKEKGDIPEGYSVSREKKERFSLILESASTNQTSMYLCASSWLVAGEQFFGPGTRLTVL.

This CDR3 reads CASSRGLAGGPTGELFF. The CDR3 DNA reads as TGTGCCAGCTCAAGGGGACTAGCGGGAGGGCCCACCGGGGAGCTGTTTTTT. J is TRBJ2-2 and V is TRBV13; TRBD2 agrees at 16 bases. Germline lookup yields CDR1 PRHDT and CDR2 FYEKMQ (reference sequence). V was clipped by 8 bases and J by 4 bases; unmatched bases: 7. The CDR3 is 17 amino acids.

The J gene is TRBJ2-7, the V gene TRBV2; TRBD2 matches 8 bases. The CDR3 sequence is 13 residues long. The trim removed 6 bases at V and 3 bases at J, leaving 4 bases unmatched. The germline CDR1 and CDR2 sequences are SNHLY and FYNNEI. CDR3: CASRGTRFYEQYF. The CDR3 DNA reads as TGTGCCAGCAGGGGGACTAGATTCTACGAGCAGTACTTC. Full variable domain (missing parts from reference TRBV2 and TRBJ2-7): EPEVTQTPSHQVTQMGQEVILRCVPISNHLYFYWYRQILGQKVEFLVSFYNNEISEKSEIFDDQFSVERPDGSNFTLKIRSTKLEDSAMYFCASRGTRFYEQYFGPGTRLTVT.

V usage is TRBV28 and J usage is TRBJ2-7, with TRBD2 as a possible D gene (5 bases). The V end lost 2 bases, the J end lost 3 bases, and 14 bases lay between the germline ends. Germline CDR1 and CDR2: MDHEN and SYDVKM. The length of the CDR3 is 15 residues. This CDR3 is CASSLISQAGYEQYF. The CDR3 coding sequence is TGTGCCAGCAGTTTAATTAGTCAGGCGGGCTACGAGCAGTACTTC.

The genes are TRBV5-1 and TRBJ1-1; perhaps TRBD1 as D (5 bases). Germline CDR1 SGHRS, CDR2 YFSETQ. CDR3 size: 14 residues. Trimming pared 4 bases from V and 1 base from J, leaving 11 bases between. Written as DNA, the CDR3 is TGCGCCAGCAGCCCCGGGGGTGCGAACACTGAAGCTTTCTTT. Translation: CASSPGGANTEAFF.

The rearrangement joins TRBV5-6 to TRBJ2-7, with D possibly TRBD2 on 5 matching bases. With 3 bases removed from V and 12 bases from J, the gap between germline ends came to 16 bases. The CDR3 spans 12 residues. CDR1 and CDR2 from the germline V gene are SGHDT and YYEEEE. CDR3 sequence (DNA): TGTGCCAGCAGCTCCGGACTCAATCCTCGGTACTTC. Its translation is CASSSGLNPRYF.

The CDR3 DNA is TGTGCCAGCAGCCAAGCCCCTCGGAGGGGAGCTAGCTACACCTTC. Amino acid sequence: CASSQAPRRGASYTF. The rearrangement joins TRBV3-1 (or the pseudogene TRBV3-2) to TRBJ1-2, with D possibly matching TRBD1 (5 bases). The V end lost 1 base, the J end lost 9 bases, and 18 bases lay between the germline ends. The CDR3 loop spans 15 amino acids. Germline V gives CDR1 LGHDT, CDR2 YNNKEL (reference sequence).

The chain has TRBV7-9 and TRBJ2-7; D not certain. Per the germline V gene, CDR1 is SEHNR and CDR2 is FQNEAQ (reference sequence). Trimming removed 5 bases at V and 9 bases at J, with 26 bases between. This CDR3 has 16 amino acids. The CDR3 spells CASSPTLTGEKDGQYF. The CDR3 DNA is TGTGCCAGCAGCCCGACTTTGACCGGCGAAAAAGACGGGCAGTACTTC.

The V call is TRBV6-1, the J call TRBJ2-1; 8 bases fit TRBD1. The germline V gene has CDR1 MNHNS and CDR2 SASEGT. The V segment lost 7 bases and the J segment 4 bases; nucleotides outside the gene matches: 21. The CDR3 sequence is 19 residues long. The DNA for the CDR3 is TGTGCCAGCACCGAAGCAACCTGGGAGGACAGGGTTTCATACAATGAGCAGTTCTTC. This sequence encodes CASTEATWEDRVSYNEQFF.

The CDR3 coding sequence is TGTGCCACCGCATGGGACGGGGGACCACAAGAGACCCAGTACTTC. Its protein is CATAWDGGPQETQYF. The chain combines TRBV6-5 with TRBJ2-5; tentative D call: TRBD2 (6 bases). The CDR3 totals 15 residues. CDR1 is MNHEY and CDR2 is SVGAGI in the germline V gene. Between the trimmed V and J ends, which lost 10 bases and 2 bases, there was a span of 20 bases.

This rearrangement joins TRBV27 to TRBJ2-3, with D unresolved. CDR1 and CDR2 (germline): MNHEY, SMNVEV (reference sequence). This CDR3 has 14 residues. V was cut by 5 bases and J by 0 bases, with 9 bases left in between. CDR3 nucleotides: TGTGCCAGCAGTCCCGCGCGGAGCACAGATACGCAGTATTTT. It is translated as CASSPARSTDTQYF.

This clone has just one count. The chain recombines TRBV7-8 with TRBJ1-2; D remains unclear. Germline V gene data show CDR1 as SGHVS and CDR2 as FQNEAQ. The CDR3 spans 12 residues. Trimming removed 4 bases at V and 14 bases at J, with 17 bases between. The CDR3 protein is CASSWGSGEGTF. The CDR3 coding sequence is TGTGCCAGCAGCTGGGGTTCCGGGGAGGGAACCTTC.

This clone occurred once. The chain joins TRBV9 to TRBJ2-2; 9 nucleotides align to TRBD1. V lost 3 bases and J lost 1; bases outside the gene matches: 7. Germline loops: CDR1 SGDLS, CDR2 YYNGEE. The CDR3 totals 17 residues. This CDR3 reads CASSDIQGALNTGELFF. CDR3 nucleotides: TGTGCCAGCAGCGATATACAGGGGGCATTGAACACCGGGGAGCTGTTTTTT.

As DNA, the CDR3 is TGTGCCAGCACTAAGCCCCCAGATACGCAGTATTTT. Translated: CASTKPPDTQYF. The chain joins TRBV6-5 to TRBJ2-3, with D unresolved. This CDR3 comprises 12 residues. The germline CDR1 and CDR2 sequences are MNHEY and SVGAGI. V was trimmed by 7 bases and J by 4 bases, leaving 9 bases between them.

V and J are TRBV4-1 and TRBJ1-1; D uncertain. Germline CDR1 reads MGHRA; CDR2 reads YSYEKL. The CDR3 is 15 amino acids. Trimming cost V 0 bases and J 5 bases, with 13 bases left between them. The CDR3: CASSQEVPRGTEAFF. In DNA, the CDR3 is TGCGCCAGCAGCCAAGAGGTCCCCCGCGGTACTGAAGCTTTCTTT.

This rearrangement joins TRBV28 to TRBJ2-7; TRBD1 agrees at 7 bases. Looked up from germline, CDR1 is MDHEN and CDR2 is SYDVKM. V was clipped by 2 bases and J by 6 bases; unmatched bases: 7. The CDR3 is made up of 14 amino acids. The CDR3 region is CASSLGTVAGEQYF. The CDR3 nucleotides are TGTGCCAGCAGTTTAGGGACAGTCGCGGGCGAGCAGTACTTC.

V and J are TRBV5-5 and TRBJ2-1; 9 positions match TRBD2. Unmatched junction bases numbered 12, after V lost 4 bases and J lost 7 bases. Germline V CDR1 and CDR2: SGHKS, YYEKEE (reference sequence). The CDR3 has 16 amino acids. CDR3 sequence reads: CASSPEPSGGYNEQFF. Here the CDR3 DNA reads TGTGCCAGCAGCCCGGAACCCAGCGGGGGGTATAATGAGCAGTTCTTC.

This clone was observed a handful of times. The CDR3 sequence is CASIDGELFF. The CDR3 region has the DNA TGTGCCAGCATAGACGGGGAGCTGTTTTTT. The J gene is TRBJ2-2, the V gene TRBV7-9; D not certain. The length of the CDR3 is 10 residues. V dropped 7 bases and J dropped 7 bases, with 4 bases sitting between them. Germline-derived CDR1 and CDR2 are SEHNR and FQNEAQ (reference sequence). Based on the CDR3 plus reference TRBV7-9 and TRBJ2-2, the full variable domain is DTGVSQNPRHKITKRGQNVTFRCDPISEHNRLYWYRQTLGQGPEFLTYFQNEAQLEKSRLLSDRFSAERPKGSFSTLEIQRTEQGDSAMYLCASIDGELFFGEGSRLTVL.